What follows are 15 T cell receptor beta chains derived from one specimen sequenced in a study of regulatory T cells in long-lasting Graves disease (TCRdb year 2021). Receptor amplification or capture employed multiplex PCR. The run used an Illumina HiSeq 4000. To build TCR beta libraries, CDR3 regions were amplified by Arm-PCR using iRepertoire HTBI primers. Through fastp at Q25 and MiXCR, TCRdb rebuilt clones from the public reads, retaining in-frame beta chains. Duplicate CDR3 protein sequences are folded into a single record with the most common DNA and genes. For this sample the table gives around 500,000 distinct CDR3 sequences, of which around 12% were detected only once. In total, the top ten clones hold 8.9% of the sample. The time point label here, explained by the study, means: newly diagnosed GD, antithyroid drugs for less than 3 months. For both TCR sequencing and RNA sequencing, RNA was extracted from PBMCs using TRIzol.

This same sample was also part of a study on T cells in Graves' hyperthyroidism and ophthalmopathy.

The sequences come from peripheral blood mononuclear cells (PBMCs), collected at new diagnosis, from a patient treated with antithyroid drugs. These receptors were collected from a woman in her twenties or thirties with Graves disease. Donor details come from another sample of the same person, matched by shared clones.

The V and J genes are TRBV4-3 and TRBJ1-3; D ambiguous. The CDR3 has 15 amino acids. V was clipped by 0 bases and J by 9 bases, with 15 bases between them. CDR1 is LGHNA and CDR2 is YSLEER in the germline V gene. The CDR3 region is CASSQDLGRLATIYF. CDR3 nucleotide sequence: TGCGCCAGCAGCCAAGACCTGGGCAGGTTGGCCACCATATATTTT.

This clonotype was observed at least ten times. The rearrangement joins TRBV11-2 to TRBJ2-1; 8 nucleotides line up with TRBD2. V was pared by 0 bases and J by 0 bases, with 4 bases of the junction left unmatched. In germline, CDR1 is SGHAT, CDR2 FQNNGV. The CDR3 runs 17 residues. This chain's CDR3 is CASSLDTGTSSYNEQFF. DNA for the CDR3: TGTGCCAGCAGCTTAGATACCGGGACTAGCTCCTACAATGAGCAGTTCTTC.

This clonotype was detected ten times or more. V gene TRBV4-1 combines with J gene TRBJ1-4; D is undetermined. The CDR3 extends over 14 amino acids. V lost 1 base, J lost 4 bases, and 7 bases lay in between. The V gene's germline CDR1 is MGHRA and CDR2 YSYEKL. DNA for the CDR3: TGCGCCAGCAGCCAAGTACGGATTAATGAAAAACTGTTTTTT. Translated: CASSQVRINEKLFF.

This clonotype was observed many times. The rearrangement uses TRBV7-2 and TRBJ2-3, with TRBD2 matching 13 bases. This CDR3 region has 17 residues. V was clipped by 2 bases and J by 3 bases; unmatched bases: 5. Germline-derived CDR1 and CDR2 are SGHTA and FQGNSA. The CDR3: CASSLNPGLAGTDTQYF. CDR3 sequence (DNA): TGTGCCAGCAGCTTAAACCCGGGACTAGCGGGAACAGATACGCAGTATTTT.

This clonotype has at least ten counts. The chain combines TRBV29-1 with TRBJ2-5; 8 bases line up with TRBD1. Germline trimming cut 6 bases from V and 4 bases from J; bases unmatched to any gene: 4. The germline V gene encodes CDR1 SQVTM and CDR2 ANQGSEA. This CDR3 has 12 residues. The CDR3 nucleotides read TGCAGCGTCGGTGACAGGGGAGAGACCCAGTACTTC. Translated: CSVGDRGETQYF.

This clonotype was seen repeatedly, ten times or more. V gene TRBV7-8 combines with J gene TRBJ2-5; D ambiguous. The CDR3 loop spans 15 amino acids. V was cut by 4 bases and J by 1 base, with 13 bases left in between. Germline loops: CDR1 SGHVS, CDR2 FQNEAQ. CDR3 sequence (DNA): TGTGCCAGCAGCTACGTGGGTGCCTCCCAAGAGACCCAGTACTTC. Protein sequence: CASSYVGASQETQYF.

This clonotype was found many times. The V gene is TRBV12-3 or TRBV12-4, the J gene TRBJ1-1; 7 nucleotides match TRBD1. The CDR3 length is 15 residues. V was clipped by 6 bases and J by 2 bases; unmatched bases: 9. The CDR3 spells CASSPRTGDNTEAFF. CDR3 nucleotide sequence: TGTGCCAGCAGCCCTCGGACAGGTGATAACACTGAAGCTTTCTTT.

This clonotype was recorded many times. The CDR3 DNA follows: TGCAGTGCTAGAGGGCAAGGGGGCTCCTACAATGAGCAGTTCTTC. This sequence encodes CSARGQGGSYNEQFF. The chain joins TRBV20-1 to TRBJ2-1; a possible D gene is TRBD1 (6 bases). The CDR3 has 15 amino acids. Germline V gene data show CDR1 as DFQATT and CDR2 as SNEGSKA (reference sequence). Trimming left V 1 base short and J 0 bases short, with 10 bases between.

The rearrangement links TRBV7-9 to TRBJ1-1, with D hard to call. The CDR3 spans 13 residues. Trimming removed 1 base at V and 7 bases at J, with 10 bases between. Germline CDR1 is SEHNR and CDR2 is FQNEAQ (reference sequence). The CDR3 nucleotides are TGTGCCAGCAGCTTAGACGGTGGGAGTGAAGCTTTCTTT. Translated: CASSLDGGSEAFF. Variable domain in full (rest from reference TRBV7-9 and TRBJ1-1): DTGVSQNPRHKITKRGQNVTFRCDPISEHNRLYWYRQTLGQGPEFLTYFQNEAQLEKSRLLSDRFSAERPKGSFSTLEIQRTEQGDSAMYLCASSLDGGSEAFFGQGTRLTVV.

This clonotype was picked up a small number of times. The chain is built from TRBV30 and TRBJ1-5; D is perhaps TRBD1 (6 bases). The germline CDR1 and CDR2 sequences are GTSNPN and SVGIG (reference sequence). This CDR3 region has 13 residues. Trimming took 3 bases from V and 6 from J, leaving 12 bases between them. CDR3 DNA: TGTGCCTGGAGCGAGGGGGGGTTTCAGCCCCAGCATTTT. It is translated as CAWSEGGFQPQHF.

This clonotype was detected ten times or more. CDR3 coding DNA: TGTGCCAGCAGCTCCGGGACAGGGTTGAACACTGAAGCTTTCTTT. Its protein is CASSSGTGLNTEAFF. This chain links TRBV11-2 with TRBJ1-1; 9 bases align to TRBD1. Per the germline V gene, CDR1 is SGHAT and CDR2 is FQNNGV. There are 15 residues in the CDR3. After removal of 4 bases from V and 0 bases from J, the junction contained 3 bases not matched to a gene.

This clonotype was seen a handful of times. This may arise from a read error, as a much more abundant clone is one base away. V is TRBV7-8 and J is TRBJ2-3; D uncertain. Matching the DNA end better, TRBJ1-5 makes the J call doubtful. This CDR3 is built from 16 residues. The germline V gene has CDR1 SGHVS and CDR2 FQNEAQ. For the CDR3, the DNA is TGTGCCAGCAGCGGATCGAGGGTCCGGAGCACAGATACGCAGCATTTT. It codes for CASSGSRVRSTDTQHF.

This clonotype was found many times. The J gene is TRBJ2-5, the V gene TRBV28; a weak D match, TRBD2 (5 bases). From germline, CDR1 is MDHEN and CDR2 SYDVKM. The CDR3 is 13 amino acids. V lost 10 bases and J 3 bases, leaving 15 bases between the germline ends. CDR3 in amino acids: CATEDEREETQYF. The CDR3 coding sequence is TGTGCCACGGAGGACGAGAGGGAAGAGACCCAGTACTTC.

This clonotype was seen ten or more times. This rearrangement joins TRBV2 to TRBJ2-7; 9 bases fit TRBD1. The CDR3 length is 15 residues. Germline-derived CDR1 and CDR2 are SNHLY and FYNNEI. With V trimmed by 6 bases and J by 2 bases, 8 bases remained unmatched. CDR3: CASSAGQGRTYEQYF. DNA of the CDR3: TGTGCCAGCAGCGCGGGACAGGGAAGGACCTACGAGCAGTACTTC.

This chain links TRBV9 with TRBJ1-1, with a tentative D call TRBD1 (6 bases). The CDR3 is 13 residues long. The V gene's germline CDR1 is SGDLS and CDR2 YYNGEE. Trimming took 0 bases from V and 5 from J, leaving 8 bases between them. This chain's CDR3 is CASSVGQATEAFF. CDR3 DNA: TGTGCCAGCAGCGTAGGACAGGCAACTGAAGCTTTCTTT.